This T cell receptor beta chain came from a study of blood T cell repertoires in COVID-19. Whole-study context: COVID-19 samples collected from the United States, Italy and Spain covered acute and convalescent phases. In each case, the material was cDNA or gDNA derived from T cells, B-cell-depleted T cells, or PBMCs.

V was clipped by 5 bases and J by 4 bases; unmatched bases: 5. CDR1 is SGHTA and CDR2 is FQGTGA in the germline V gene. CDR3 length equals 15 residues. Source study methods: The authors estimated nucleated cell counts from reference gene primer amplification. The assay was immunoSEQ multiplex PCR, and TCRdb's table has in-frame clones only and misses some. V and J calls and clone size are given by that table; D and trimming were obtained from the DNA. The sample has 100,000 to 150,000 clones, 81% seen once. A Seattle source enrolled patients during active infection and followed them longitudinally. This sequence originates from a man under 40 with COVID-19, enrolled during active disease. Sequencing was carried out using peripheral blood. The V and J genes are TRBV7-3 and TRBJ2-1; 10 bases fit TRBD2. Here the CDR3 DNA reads TGTGCCAGCAGCGATACTAGCGGGGAGTACAATGAGCAGTTCTTC. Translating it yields CASSDTSGEYNEQFF.